This TCR beta chain was found in a study of tumor-infiltrating T cells and Merkel cell polyomavirus. Study at large: The T cells studied were KLL-specific CD8+ cells against Merkel polyomavirus.

Robust Merkel cell polyomavirus Large T antigen positivity by immunohistochemistry was seen in all patients' tumors. Patients had KLL-tetramer+ cells above 0.04% of CD8+ T cells. Patients were all Caucasian, aged roughly 50 to 77, median around 60. This clone appeared a single time. Its antigen is as yet unknown. Study-wide results and limits: Tumors with roughly 5-120 KLL-specific clonotypes, versus 0-3, showed better MCC-specific survival. MCC-specific survival improved with about 1.7-20% versus roughly 0-0.14% intratumoral KLL-specific T cells.

Method: immunoSEQ multiplex PCR; TCRdb's copy keeps in-frame clones and lacks some. Altogether about 25,000 clones are present, approximately 90% being singletons, with the ten largest covering around 2.8%. The CDR3 covers 16 residues. The germline V gene has CDR1 SGDLS and CDR2 YYNGEE. The germline V and J ends were trimmed by 0 bases and 5 bases, with 17 bases remaining between them. Sequencing was done on a sample of lymph node tissue. This TCR was sampled from a man in his forties or fifties with Merkel cell carcinoma. The V and J genes are TRBV9 and TRBJ2-5, with a possible D match to TRBD2 (6 bases). The CDR3 here is CASSVVGSGGVETQYF. CDR3 nucleotides: TGTGCCAGCAGCGTAGTAGGGTCGGGCGGGGTGGAGACCCAGTACTTC.